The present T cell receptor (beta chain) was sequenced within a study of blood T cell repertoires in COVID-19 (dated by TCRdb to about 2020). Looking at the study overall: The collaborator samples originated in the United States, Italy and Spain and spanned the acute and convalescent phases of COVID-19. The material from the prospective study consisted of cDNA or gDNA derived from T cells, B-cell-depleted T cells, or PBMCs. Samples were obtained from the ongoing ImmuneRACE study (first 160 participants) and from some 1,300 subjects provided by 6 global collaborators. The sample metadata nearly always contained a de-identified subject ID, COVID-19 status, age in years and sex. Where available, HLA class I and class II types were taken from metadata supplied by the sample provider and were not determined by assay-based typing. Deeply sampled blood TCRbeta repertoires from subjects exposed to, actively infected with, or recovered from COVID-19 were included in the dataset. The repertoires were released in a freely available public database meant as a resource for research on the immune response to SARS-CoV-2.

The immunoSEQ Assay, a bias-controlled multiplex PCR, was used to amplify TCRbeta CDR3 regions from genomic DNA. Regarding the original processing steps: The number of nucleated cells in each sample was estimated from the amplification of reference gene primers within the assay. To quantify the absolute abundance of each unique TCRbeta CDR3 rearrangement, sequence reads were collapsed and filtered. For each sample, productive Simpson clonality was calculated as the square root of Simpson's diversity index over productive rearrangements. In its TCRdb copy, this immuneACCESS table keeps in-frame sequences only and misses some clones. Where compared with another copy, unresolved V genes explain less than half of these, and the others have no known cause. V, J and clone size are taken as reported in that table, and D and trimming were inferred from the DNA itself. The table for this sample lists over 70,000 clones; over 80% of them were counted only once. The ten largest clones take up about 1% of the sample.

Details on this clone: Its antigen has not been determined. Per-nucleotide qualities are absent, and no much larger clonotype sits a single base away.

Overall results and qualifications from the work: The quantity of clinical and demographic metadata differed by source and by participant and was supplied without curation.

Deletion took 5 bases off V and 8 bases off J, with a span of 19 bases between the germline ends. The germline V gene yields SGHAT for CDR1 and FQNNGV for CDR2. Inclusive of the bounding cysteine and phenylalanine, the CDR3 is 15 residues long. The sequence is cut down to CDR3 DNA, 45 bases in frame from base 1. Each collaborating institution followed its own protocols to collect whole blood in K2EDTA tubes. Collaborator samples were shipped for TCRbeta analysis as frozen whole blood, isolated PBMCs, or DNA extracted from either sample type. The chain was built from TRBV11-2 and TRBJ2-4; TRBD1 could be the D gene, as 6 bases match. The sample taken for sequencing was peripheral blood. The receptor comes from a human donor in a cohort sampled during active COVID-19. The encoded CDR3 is CASSLGGDAWDIQYF. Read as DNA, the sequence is TGTGCCAGCAGCCTAGGGGGAGACGCATGGGACATTCAGTACTTC.